This passage covers 23 T cell receptor beta chains from one sample sequenced in a study of cytomegalovirus exposure and HLA in healthy donors. In the PCR, 60 Vbeta and 13 Jbeta primers were used. The protocol was immunoSEQ multiplex PCR, while the TCRdb copy is restricted to in-frame clones and leaves out a portion. Of 250,000 to 350,000 clones in the sample, 70% to 90% are singletons; the top ten hold about 2.3%. Sequenced sample: PBMCs. Receptors were obtained from a woman younger than 35 in good health and CMV-seronegative.

The chain joins TRBV28 to TRBJ1-2; perhaps TRBD1 as D (5 bases). V was clipped by 6 bases and J by 3 bases, with 8 bases between them. Germline lookup yields CDR1 MDHEN and CDR2 SYDVKM. The CDR3 sequence is 12 residues long. The CDR3 reads CASRGLYYGYTF. For the CDR3, the DNA is TGTGCCAGCAGGGGGCTTTACTATGGCTACACCTTC.

This chain links TRBV5-1 with TRBJ1-5; D possibly corresponds to TRBD1 (6 bases). V was pared by 2 bases and J by 3 bases, with 12 bases between. Germline V gives CDR1 SGHRS, CDR2 YFSETQ. The CDR3 is 15 amino acids. The CDR3 DNA reads TGCGCCAGCAGCTTAGAGGGGGGGGTCAATCAGCCCCAGCATTTT. Translation gives CASSLEGGVNQPQHF.

The V and J genes are TRBV5-1 and TRBJ1-2; 9 bases agree with TRBD1. Trimming took 3 bases from V and 2 from J; bases not matched to a gene: 2. The V gene's germline CDR1 is SGHRS and CDR2 YFSETQ. There are 14 residues in the CDR3. Here the CDR3 DNA reads TGCGCCAGCAGCTGGGACAGGGTCAACTATGGCTACACCTTC. Amino acids: CASSWDRVNYGYTF.

The count of this clone is one. Likely a read error: the CDR3 ends without its conserved phenylalanine or tryptophan. The chain combines TRBV27 with TRBJ1-1; perhaps TRBD1 as D (5 bases). Trimming took off 7 bases at V and 0 bases at J, with 18 bases between the two ends. Germline CDR1 MNHEY, CDR2 SMNVEV (reference sequence). The CDR3 totals 16 residues. CDR3 loop: CASKLSGQGLNTEAFL. CDR3 sequence (DNA): TGTGCCAGCAAGCTGAGTGGGCAGGGATTGAACACTGAAGCTTTCCTT.

This chain connects TRBV9 to TRBJ1-2; tentatively, D is TRBD1 (5 bases). The CDR3 loop spans 15 amino acids. Looked up from germline, CDR1 is SGDLS and CDR2 is YYNGEE. V lost 0 bases, J lost 7 bases, and 16 bases lay in between. This CDR3 is CASSVDGGWRGGYTF. CDR3 in DNA: TGTGCCAGCAGCGTAGATGGGGGTTGGCGGGGTGGCTACACCTTC.

The rearrangement joins TRBV6-5 to TRBJ1-2, with 9 bases fitting TRBD1. Germline CDR1 and CDR2: MNHEY and SVGAGI. Germline trimming cut 8 bases from V and 4 bases from J; bases unmatched to any gene: 8. The CDR3 runs to 14 residues. As DNA, the CDR3 is TGTGCCAGCTCCCCGGGACAGGGAGTCTATGGCTACACCTTC. It codes for CASSPGQGVYGYTF.

The chain uses TRBV7-9 and TRBJ1-4; D is uncertain. Germline CDR1 and CDR2: SEHNR and FQNEAQ (reference sequence). Between the trimmed V and J ends, which lost 4 bases and 5 bases, there was a span of 17 bases. This CDR3 is built from 16 residues. This CDR3 is CASSYPLARLNEKLFF. The CDR3 DNA reads as TGTGCCAGCAGCTACCCGCTGGCAAGACTAAATGAAAAACTGTTTTTT.

The J gene is TRBJ2-7, the V gene TRBV5-1, with 7 bases that match TRBD1. J lost 4 bases, V lost 0 bases, and 13 bases had no gene match. Germline V gene sequence: CDR1 SGHRS, CDR2 YFSETQ. The CDR3 is 17 amino acids. The CDR3 region is CASSLVVTGTERYEQYF. In DNA form, the CDR3 reads TGCGCCAGCAGCTTGGTCGTCACCGGGACAGAGAGATACGAGCAGTACTTC.

This clone showed up just once. The V gene is TRBV27, the J gene TRBJ1-2, with TRBD1 as a possible D gene (5 bases). Germline V gives CDR1 MNHEY, CDR2 SMNVEV (reference sequence). V dropped 5 bases and J dropped 0 bases, with 22 bases sitting between them. The length of the CDR3 is 18 residues. CDR3 amino acids: CASSLLRDGGGSNYGYTF. Written as DNA, the CDR3 is TGTGCCAGCAGTCTCCTGCGGGACGGTGGCGGGTCTAACTATGGCTACACCTTC.

V usage is TRBV10-1 and J usage is TRBJ2-7; TRBD1 aligns across 7 bases. The CDR3 runs 15 residues. V dropped 4 bases and J dropped 5; count of bases not matched to a gene: 11. CDR1 WNHNN and CDR2 SYGVQD come from the germline V gene (reference sequence). DNA of the CDR3: TGCGCCAGCAGTGGCCCCGGGACAGCCCGCAACGAGCAGTACTTC. It specifies CASSGPGTARNEQYF.

The chain employs TRBV10-3 and TRBJ1-1; 8 bases are shared with TRBD1. The V gene's germline CDR1 is ENHRY and CDR2 SYGVKD. V trimming: 6 bases; J trimming: 1 base; junction bases outside the gene matches: 1. The CDR3 has 13 amino acids. The CDR3, as DNA: TGTGCCATCAGCGACAGGGGGAACACTGAAGCTTTCTTT. Its translation is CAISDRGNTEAFF.

This clone has a single count. The CDR3 DNA reads as TGTGCCAGCAGCTTAGCGGAACAGGCTAATTCACCCCTCCACTTT. As protein: CASSLAEQANSPLHF. This sequence joins TRBV7-9 and TRBJ1-6; perhaps TRBD1 as D (5 bases). V was trimmed by 0 bases and J by 6 bases, leaving 9 bases between them. The CDR3 runs 15 residues. Germline V lookup: CDR1 SEHNR, CDR2 FQNEAQ (reference sequence).

Note on this clone: Other DNA sequences in the sample encode the same CDR3. The CDR3 DNA is TGTGCCAGCAGCCTCGGGGGGCCCTACGAGCAGTACTTC. This translates into CASSLGGPYEQYF. The chain employs TRBV7-9 and TRBJ2-7; maybe TRBD2 (7 bases). V lost 5 bases to trimming and J lost 2 bases, with 10 bases between them. Germline V gene data show CDR1 as SEHNR and CDR2 as FQNEAQ (reference sequence). The CDR3 runs 13 residues.

As concerns this clone: One end of the junction is discordant with germline, which a read error may explain. This chain links TRBV7-9 with TRBJ2-5; 9 nucleotides align to TRBD2. There are 15 residues in the CDR3. In germline, CDR1 is SEHNR, CDR2 FQNEAQ (reference sequence). DNA of the CDR3: TGTGCCAGCAGCATAGCGGGGGAGGGGGAAGAGACCCAGTACTTC. Translation: CASSIAGEGEETQYF.

The chain couples TRBV11-2 to TRBJ2-7; weak D call: TRBD2 (7 bases). Trimming pared 7 bases from V and 7 bases from J, leaving 32 bases between. From germline, CDR1 is SGHAT and CDR2 FQNNGV. This CDR3 is 18 amino acids long. The CDR3 DNA is TGTGCCAGCACCCTTGGGGGGGCGGGGTCCCGGTCCTCGTTAGAGCAGTACTTC. Residues: CASTLGGAGSRSSLEQYF.

This chain joins TRBV2 and TRBJ2-2; perhaps TRBD1 as D (5 bases). The V and J ends lost 6 bases and 0 bases respectively, with 11 bases between them. The length of the CDR3 is 15 residues. Germline CDR1 and CDR2: SNHLY and FYNNEI. CDR3 region: CASRTEGANTGELFF. CDR3 bases: TGTGCCAGCAGGACCGAAGGGGCGAACACCGGGGAGCTGTTTTTT. Full variable domain (rest looked up from reference TRBV2 and TRBJ2-2): EPEVTQTPSHQVTQMGQEVILRCVPISNHLYFYWYRQILGQKVEFLVSFYNNEISEKSEIFDDQFSVERPDGSNFTLKIRSTKLEDSAMYFCASRTEGANTGELFFGEGSRLTVL.

This chain uses TRBV9 with TRBJ2-7; D gene unclear. The CDR3 has 14 residues. V lost 2 bases and J 2 bases, leaving 11 bases between the germline ends. In germline, CDR1 is SGDLS, CDR2 YYNGEE. The CDR3 DNA sequence: TGTGCCAGCAGCGTCGGTAATTTGGCCTACGAGCAGTACTTC. Translated, it gives CASSVGNLAYEQYF.

This clone occurred a few times. This chain uses TRBV7-9 with TRBJ2-1; D possibly corresponds to TRBD2 (6 bases). This CDR3 spans 15 amino acids. V was trimmed by 4 bases and J by 2 bases, leaving 12 bases between them. CDR1 is SEHNR and CDR2 is FQNEAQ in the germline V gene (reference sequence). For the CDR3, the DNA is TGTGCCAGCAGCTGGGGGGAGAAACCCTACAATGAGCAGTTCTTC. Its translation is CASSWGEKPYNEQFF.

This chain joins TRBV2 and TRBJ2-7; tentative D call: TRBD1 (6 bases). Trimming removed 6 bases at V and 0 bases at J, with 9 bases between. From germline, CDR1 is SNHLY and CDR2 FYNNEI. The length of the CDR3 is 13 residues. The CDR3 sequence: CASRRDISYEQYF. CDR3 in DNA: TGTGCCAGCAGGAGGGACATCTCCTACGAGCAGTACTTC.

This chain joins TRBV7-3 and TRBJ2-5, with 8 bases lining up with TRBD2. The junction had 12 bases not matched to a gene; V was cut back by 2 bases and J by 4 bases. Germline CDR1 is SGHTA and CDR2 is FQGTGA. CDR3 length: 17 amino acids. The CDR3 loop is CASSLGLASSRGETQYF. CDR3 nucleotides: TGTGCCAGCAGCTTAGGACTAGCCTCTAGTAGGGGAGAGACCCAGTACTTC. The full variable domain, rest sourced from reference TRBV7-3 and TRBJ2-5, is GAGVSQTPSNKVTEKGKYVELRCDPISGHTALYWYRQSLGQGPEFLIYFQGTGAADDSGLPNDRFFAVRPEGSVSTLKIQRTERGDSAVYLCASSLGLASSRGETQYFGPGTRLLVL.

The rearrangement uses TRBV5-1 and TRBJ2-5; 8 bases are a match to TRBD1. CDR1 is SGHRS, CDR2 YFSETQ, per germline. CDR3 length equals 15 residues. V was clipped by 4 bases and J by 1 base; unmatched bases: 6. CDR3 protein: CASSLSGQAQETQYF. The CDR3 bases are TGCGCCAGCAGCCTCTCGGGACAGGCCCAAGAGACCCAGTACTTC. The full variable domain, rest sourced from reference TRBV5-1 and TRBJ2-5, is KAGVTQTPRYLIKTRGQQVTLSCSPISGHRSVSWYQQTPGQGLQFLFEYFSETQRNKGNFPGRFSGRQFSNSRSEMNVSTLELGDSALYLCASSLSGQAQETQYFGPGTRLLVL.

The chain has TRBV27 and TRBJ2-5; D possibly corresponds to TRBD1 (6 bases). The tail of the sequence fits TRBJ2-7 better, so the J call may be wrong. This CDR3 comprises 14 residues. The germline V gene encodes CDR1 MNHEY and CDR2 SMNVEV (reference sequence). CDR3 DNA sequence: TGTGCCAGCAGTTTAAGTACAGGGTCCTACGAGCAGTACTTC. Encoded protein: CASSLSTGSYEQYF.

This chain uses TRBV7-7 with TRBJ2-5; 12 bases align to TRBD2. The CDR3 totals 15 residues. The junction had 4 bases not matched to a gene; V was cut back by 1 base and J by 7 bases. The germline gives CDR1 SSHAT, CDR2 FNYEAQ (reference sequence). CDR3 nucleotides: TGTGCCAGCAGCTTAGGACTAGCGGGGGAAGGGACCCAGTACTTC. This encodes CASSLGLAGEGTQYF.